The text below deals with one TCR beta chain. Only a few counts were recorded for this clone. Its target antigen remains unknown. No base quality values were provided; no much bigger clone lies one nucleotide off. These data come from a study of coeliac disease (dated by TCRdb to between 2021 and 2022). Study-wide context: High-resolution HLA typing was unavailable, so biased TRBV7-2 usage was queried as a proof of principle. Next-generation sequencing of rearranged TRB and TRG CDR3 regions was applied to small intestinal lymphocyte fractions from coeliac and non-coeliac patients. The goal was to describe the TR repertoires of small intestinal T cells in active coeliac disease, in refractory type I coeliac disease, and in coeliac disease treated with a gluten-free diet. Of the approximately 30 patients in the full study, roughly 22 had coeliac disease confirmed by serology and 8 were controls with non-small intestinal disorders. Samples from around 28 subjects were successfully TRB sequenced, and these included 24 paired samples of bulk unsorted intraepithelial and lamina propria cells. The paper as a whole reports these results and caveats: TRB repertoires were found to be largely private, with most amino acid sequences unique to one sample, and no significant difference in V-gene usage was found between disease groups. Published gliadin-specific TRB sequences were detected in about 45% of the 18 coeliac lamina propria samples but in only 1 of 6 controls. Active coeliac intraepithelial and lamina propria samples had lower TRB and TRG repertoire clonality than controls, suggesting that diverse T cells were recruited. High-purity fractions were not obtained when intraepithelial cells were separated from lamina propria cells, so cross-contamination between compartments was possible. The authors considered the approach unsuitable for unbiased detection of gliadin-specific T cells, which are scarce and rarely shared between patients.

Germline trimming: 6 bases from V, 7 bases from J; junction bases outside gene matches: 2. Including cysteine and phenylalanine, the CDR3 has 12 amino acids. Only the CDR3 DNA is retained, 36 bases long and in frame from the first base. For CDR1 and CDR2, the germline V gene lists MNHEY and SVGAGI. Libraries were made using the immunoSEQ multiplex PCR assay. The TR loci underwent multiplexed PCR amplification, with J gene segments targeted by reverse primers and V gene segments targeted by forward primers. The Illumina HiSeq System was used to sequence the amplified CDR3 regions. The original pipeline was this. Closely related reads were merged with a nearest-neighbour algorithm so that PCR and sequencing errors were removed and data were collapsed into unique sequences. Repertoires were summarised by clonality and by T cell density, defined as TR molecules per amount of genomic DNA input. CDR3 amino acid sequences present in at least 80% of unsorted samples were defined as public TRs and were then tested for differential abundance between coeliac and control samples. Every lamina propria sample was searched for matches to a list of under 250 published gliadin-specific TRB sequences. Differences in clonality and density between disease groups were tested by Kruskal-Wallis tests, followed by Dunn post-tests. This immuneACCESS table, as held by TCRdb, lists in-frame sequences with V and J called but not all clones. Of the missing ones, under half trace to an unresolved V gene in checked studies; the others have no known cause. V, J and clone size are taken as reported in that table, and D and trimming were inferred from the DNA itself. A total of approximately 4,000 clones appear in this sample, roughly three fifths of them only once. The ten most abundant clones make up approximately 5.2% of the sample.

Aliquots of some 500,000 cells were frozen in DMSO/FBS in liquid nitrogen, and one aliquot per fraction was used for sequencing. Endoscopy and small intestinal biopsy were performed in all 30 or so patients in the study. To release lamina propria cells, the biopsy tissue left over after intraepithelial cell isolation was digested with collagenase. Genomic DNA was extracted from frozen unsorted cell fractions using the Qiagen DNeasy blood extraction kit. The TCR was taken from a man between 65 and 85 years old without celiac disease. The chain is encoded by TRBV6-5 joined to TRBJ1-4, with 7 middle bases fitting TRBD1. The source material was lymphocytes from the gut lamina propria. The cell subset or site label, as the study defines it: lamina propria cell (LPC) fraction of small intestinal biopsy. The CDR3 reads CASRDRTEKLFF. The bases read TGTGCCAGCAGGGACAGGACTGAAAAACTGTTTTTT.